This T cell receptor (beta chain) was recorded in a study of blood T cell repertoires in COVID-19. The ends lost 1 base at V and 3 bases at J; junction bases unmatched: 3. The CDR3 contains 16 residues. Germline V gene data show CDR1 as LNHNV and CDR2 as YYDKDF (reference sequence). Repertoires were generated with immunoSEQ multiplex PCR, while TCRdb's copy carries only in-frame clones and drops some. The sample holds around 100,000 clones, roughly 84% seen once. The sequenced material came from peripheral blood. The chain recombines TRBV15 with TRBJ1-5, with 10 bases fitting TRBD1. This TCR derives from an older woman with acute or convalescent COVID-19. The CDR3, as DNA: TGTGCCACCAGCAGAGCCGGGACAGGGGTCAATCAGCCCCAGCATTTT. Its protein product is CATSRAGTGVNQPQHF.